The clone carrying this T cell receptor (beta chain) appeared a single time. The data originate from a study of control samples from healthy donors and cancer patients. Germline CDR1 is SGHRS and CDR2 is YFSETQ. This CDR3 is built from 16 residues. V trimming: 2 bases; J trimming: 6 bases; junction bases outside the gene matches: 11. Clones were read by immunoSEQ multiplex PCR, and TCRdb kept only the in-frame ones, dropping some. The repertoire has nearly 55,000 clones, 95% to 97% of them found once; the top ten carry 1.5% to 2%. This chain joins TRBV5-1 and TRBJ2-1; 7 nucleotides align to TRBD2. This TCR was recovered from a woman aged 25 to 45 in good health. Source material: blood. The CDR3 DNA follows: TGCGCCAGCAGCTTACCGACTAGCACAGAAACCAATGAGCAGTTCTTC. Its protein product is CASSLPTSTETNEQFF.